One T cell receptor beta chain is described in this entry. Its antigen is undetermined. One end of the junction is discordant with germline, which a read error may explain. Sequencing was performed with immunoSEQ multiplex PCR; in TCRdb, only in-frame clones are kept and a portion is missing. The data contain just under 60,000 clones, 90% to 95% of them singletons. This specimen belongs to a study of human versus mouse CDR3 diversity and MHC coevolution. Study-level results: Approximately 1.7 million TCR beta clonotypes were estimated for humans, the largest repertoire. Most of the three human donors had the lowest clonal inequality. On average, humans showed more CDR3 deletions and insertions than mice.

Naive CD4 T cells were sorted as CD45RO-negative, CD62L-positive. The sequence was obtained from a person aged 55 to 75 in good health. Material for sequencing was naive CD4+ T cells from blood. Subset: CD45RO-negative CD62L-positive naive CD4 T cells.

CDR3 nucleotide sequence: TGTGCCTGGCGTTTAGCGGGAGTGGTGAACTTC. The encoded protein is CAWRLAGVVNF. The genes are TRBV30 and TRBJ2-7; 9 positions match TRBD2. The CDR3 is made up of 11 amino acids. From germline, CDR1 is GTSNPN and CDR2 SVGIG (reference sequence). The full variable domain, with the rest looked up from reference TRBV30 and TRBJ2-7, is SQTIHQWPATLVQPVGSPLSLECTVEGTSNPNLYWYRQAAGRGLQLLFYSVGIGQISSEVPQNLSASRPQDRQFILSSKKLLLSDSGFYLCAWRLAGVVNFGPGTRLTVT.